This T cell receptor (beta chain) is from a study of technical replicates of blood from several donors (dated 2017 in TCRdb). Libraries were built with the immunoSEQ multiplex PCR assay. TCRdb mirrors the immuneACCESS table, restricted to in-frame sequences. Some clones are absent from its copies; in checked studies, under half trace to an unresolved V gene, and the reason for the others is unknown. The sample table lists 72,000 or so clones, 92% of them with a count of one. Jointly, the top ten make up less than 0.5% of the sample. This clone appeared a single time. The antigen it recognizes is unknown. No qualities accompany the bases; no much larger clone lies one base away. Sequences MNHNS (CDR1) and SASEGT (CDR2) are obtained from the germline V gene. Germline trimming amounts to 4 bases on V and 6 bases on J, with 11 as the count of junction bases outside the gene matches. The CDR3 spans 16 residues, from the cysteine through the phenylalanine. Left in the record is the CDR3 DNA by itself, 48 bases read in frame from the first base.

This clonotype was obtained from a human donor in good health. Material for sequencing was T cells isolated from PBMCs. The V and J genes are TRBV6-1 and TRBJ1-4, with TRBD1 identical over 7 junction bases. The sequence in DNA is TGTGCCAGCAGTGGTGCTTTCGGGACAGCTTATGAAAAACTGTTTTTT. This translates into CASSGAFGTAYEKLFF.